This TCR beta chain is drawn from a study of OX40 agonist ivuxolimab in advanced cancers. Study overall: Having had anti-PD-1, anti-PD-L1 or anti-CTLA-4 therapy before was allowed, and approximately 40% had some. Findings and limits, study-wide: Patients with a partial response at 0.1-3.0 mg/kg had among the lowest clonal expansion.

Profiling relied on immunoSEQ multiplex PCR, and the TCRdb table lists in-frame clones only, not all of them. The data contain tens of thousands of clones, 70% to 80% of them singletons. Details on this clone: Antigen specificity is unknown.

V lost 2 bases to trimming and J lost 2 bases, with 11 bases between them. The CDR3 has 15 residues. From germline, CDR1 is SGHRS and CDR2 YFSETQ. This chain connects TRBV5-1 to TRBJ1-5, with D unclear. The TCR comes from an adult with an advanced solid tumor such as melanoma, head and neck, liver or kidney cancer. Source: CD4+ or CD8+ T cells sorted from blood, taken in a trial of the OX40 agonist ivuxolimab. CDR3 protein: CASSFWPGGNQPQHF. The CDR3 DNA is TGCGCCAGCAGCTTCTGGCCCGGTGGCAATCAGCCCCAGCATTTT.